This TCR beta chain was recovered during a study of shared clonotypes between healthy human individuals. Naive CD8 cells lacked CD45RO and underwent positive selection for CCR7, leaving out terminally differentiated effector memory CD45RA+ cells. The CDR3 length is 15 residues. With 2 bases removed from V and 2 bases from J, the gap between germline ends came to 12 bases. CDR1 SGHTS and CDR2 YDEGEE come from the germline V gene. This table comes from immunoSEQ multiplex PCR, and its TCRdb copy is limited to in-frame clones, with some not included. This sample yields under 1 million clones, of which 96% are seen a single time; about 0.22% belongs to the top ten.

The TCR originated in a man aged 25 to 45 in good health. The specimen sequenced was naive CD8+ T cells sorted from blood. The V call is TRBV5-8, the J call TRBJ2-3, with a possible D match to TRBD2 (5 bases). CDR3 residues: CASSLETTFTDTQYF. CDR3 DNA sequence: TGTGCCAGCAGCTTAGAGACTACTTTCACAGATACGCAGTATTTT.